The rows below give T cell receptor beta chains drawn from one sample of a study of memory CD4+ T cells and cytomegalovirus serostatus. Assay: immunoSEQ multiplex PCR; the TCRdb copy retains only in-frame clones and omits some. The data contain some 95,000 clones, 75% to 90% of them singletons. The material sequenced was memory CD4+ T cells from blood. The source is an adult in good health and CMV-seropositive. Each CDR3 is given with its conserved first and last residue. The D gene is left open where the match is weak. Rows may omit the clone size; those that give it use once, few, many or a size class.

CASSYLDREDGYTF	TGTGCCAGCAGCTATCTGGACAGGGAGGATGGCTACACCTTC	TRBD1	TRBV5-6	TRBJ1-2	-
CASSQGLAGALGEQFF	TGTGCCAGCAGCCAGGGACTAGCGGGAGCCTTAGGTGAGCAGTTCTTC	TRBD2	TRBV4-2	TRBJ2-1	once
CASSRTGGELANTIYF	TGTGCCAGCAGCAGGACAGGGGGCGAACTTGCAAACACCATATATTTT	TRBD1	TRBV9	TRBJ1-3	-
CATSSRAPRQFSTDTQYF	TGTGCCACCAGCAGTAGGGCCCCGAGGCAGTTTAGCACAGATACGCAGTATTTT	-	TRBV15	TRBJ2-3	-
CASSLVGGGEQYF	TGCGCCAGCAGCTTGGTAGGGGGCGGCGAGCAGTACTTC	TRBD1	TRBV5-1	TRBJ2-7	-
CASTAPLTGGIGGYTF	TGTGCCAGCACCGCGCCTCTCACAGGGGGCATAGGAGGCTACACCTTC	TRBD1	TRBV2	TRBJ1-2	-
CASSLDGGGGYGYTF	TGTGCCAGCAGCTTGGATGGTGGGGGAGGGTATGGCTACACCTTC	-	TRBV5-5	TRBJ1-2	-
CASSFSGTEGNTIYF	TGCGCCAGCAGCTTCTCCGGGACAGAAGGAAACACCATATATTTT	TRBD1	TRBV5-1	TRBJ1-3	-
CASSVRDYSYEQYF	TGTGCCAGCAGCGTGCGGGACTACTCCTACGAGCAGTACTTC	TRBD2	TRBV9	TRBJ2-7	-
CASRPQGAGGYTF	TGTGCCAGCAGACCTCAGGGGGCGGGTGGCTACACCTTC	TRBD1	TRBV7-9	TRBJ1-2	once
CASSPWIKDRRGNTEAFF	TGTGCCAGCTCACCATGGATTAAGGACCGAAGGGGGAACACTGAAGCTTTCTTT	-	TRBV18	TRBJ1-1	-
CSAPTDLADTQYF	TGCAGCGCACCAACGGACTTGGCAGATACGCAGTATTTT	-	TRBV29-1	TRBJ2-3	-
CASSQEPQGDEQYF	TGTGCCAGCAGCCAAGAGCCACAGGGCGACGAGCAGTACTTC	-	TRBV4-2	TRBJ2-7	-
CASSRFREGGTDTQYF	TGTGCCAGCAGCCGCTTTCGGGAGGGGGGCACAGATACGCAGTATTTT	TRBD2	TRBV13	TRBJ2-3	-
CASSSTGRGTGELFF	TGTGCCAGCAGTTCGACAGGGAGAGGGACCGGGGAGCTGTTTTTT	TRBD1	TRBV28	TRBJ2-2	once
CASKAGGSSSYNEQFF	TGTGCCAGTAAAGCGGGGGGGTCGAGCTCCTACAATGAGCAGTTCTTC	TRBD2	TRBV19	TRBJ2-1	-
CATSRGAGGNTEAFF	TGTGCCACCAGCAGAGGTGCGGGGGGGAACACTGAAGCTTTCTTT	-	TRBV15	TRBJ1-1	-
CSAGDSTNTGELFF	TGCAGCGCGGGGGACAGTACGAACACCGGGGAGCTGTTTTTT	-	TRBV29-1	TRBJ2-2	-
CASSLNGRGGETQYF	TGTGCCAGCAGCCTAAACGGCAGAGGCGGGGAGACCCAGTACTTC	-	TRBV7-2	TRBJ2-5	-
CATSGRTLAGGYNEQFF	TGTGCCACCAGCGGCCGGACCCTAGCGGGAGGGTACAATGAGCAGTTCTTC	TRBD2	TRBV15	TRBJ2-1	-
CASSFVPLGSGANVLTF	TGTGCCAGCAGTTTCGTCCCTCTGGGCTCTGGGGCCAACGTCCTGACTTTC	-	TRBV27	TRBJ2-6	-
CASTQQGYGYTF	TGTGCCAGCACCCAACAGGGGTACGGCTACACCTTC	TRBD1	TRBV28	TRBJ1-2	-
CASSKGGQGTEAFF	TGTGCCAGCTCCAAAGGGGGGCAGGGCACTGAAGCTTTCTTT	-	TRBV11-2	TRBJ1-1	-
CAISESQPHRDNGELFF	TGTGCCATCAGTGAGTCTCAGCCGCACCGAGACAACGGGGAGCTGTTTTTT	-	TRBV10-3	TRBJ2-2	once
CASSLEPATDTQYF	TGTGCCAGCAGCTTAGAGCCAGCCACAGATACGCAGTATTTT	-	TRBV7-2	TRBJ2-3	-
CASSLVGGQYSYEQYF	TGCGCCAGCAGCTTGGTGGGTGGGCAATACTCCTACGAGCAGTACTTC	-	TRBV5-1	TRBJ2-7	-
CASSGVDRYNEQFF	TGTGCCAGCAGCGGGGTAGACAGATACAATGAGCAGTTCTTC	-	TRBV5-6	TRBJ2-1	-
CASSSLAGAWNIQYF	TGTGCCAGCAGCTCCCTAGCGGGAGCTTGGAACATTCAGTACTTC	TRBD2	TRBV7-8	TRBJ2-4	-
CATSRGTGGEDIQYF	TGTGCCACCAGCAGAGGGACAGGGGGCGAGGACATTCAGTACTTC	TRBD1	TRBV15	TRBJ2-4	-
CASSLTLQGDGANVLTF	TGTGCCAGCAGCTTAACCTTACAGGGCGATGGGGCCAACGTCCTGACTTTC	-	TRBV5-4	TRBJ2-6	-
CASSQDVRGGLFF	TGTGCCAGCAGCCAAGACGTGCGCGGTGGGCTGTTTTTT	-	TRBV4-2	TRBJ2-2	-
CAWSVDLPNQPQHF	TGTGCCTGGAGCGTGGACTTACCAAATCAGCCCCAGCATTTT	-	TRBV30	TRBJ1-5	few
CASISPSLYEQYF	TGTGCCAGCATATCCCCCTCCTTGTACGAGCAGTACTTC	-	TRBV27	TRBJ2-7	-
CASSPALGQANEQFF	TGTGCCAGCTCACCCGCTTTGGGGCAGGCCAATGAGCAGTTCTTC	-	TRBV18	TRBJ2-1	once
CASRPFWQTQETQYF	TGTGCCAGCAGGCCCTTCTGGCAGACCCAAGAGACCCAGTACTTC	-	TRBV2	TRBJ2-5	-
CASSASGQGTYNEQFF	TGTGCCAGCAGCGCGAGTGGACAGGGAACCTACAATGAGCAGTTCTTC	TRBD1	TRBV9	TRBJ2-1	-
CASRSSGANVLTF	TGTGCCAGCAGGTCCTCTGGGGCCAACGTCCTGACTTTC	-	TRBV27	TRBJ2-6	few
CASSRGLAGEGDNEQFF	TGCGCCAGCAGCCGAGGACTAGCGGGAGAGGGGGACAATGAGCAGTTCTTC	TRBD2	TRBV5-1	TRBJ2-1	-
CASSPRGGRNSYEQYF	TGTGCCAGTAGTCCCCGTGGGGGTAGGAACTCCTACGAGCAGTACTTC	-	TRBV19	TRBJ2-7	few
CASSPQGNNQPQHF	TGTGCCAGCAGCCCGCAGGGGAACAATCAGCCCCAGCATTTT	-	TRBV7-2	TRBJ1-5	-
CASRPTPTGDEQYF	TGTGCCAGCAGGCCGACCCCGACAGGGGACGAGCAGTACTTC	TRBD1	TRBV5-5	TRBJ2-7	-
CASSFDSKVYYEQYF	TGCGCCAGCAGCTTCGACTCCAAAGTATACTACGAGCAGTACTTC	-	TRBV5-1	TRBJ2-7	once
CASSPRTGIDGTEAFF	TGTGCCAGCTCACCCAGGACAGGGATAGATGGCACTGAAGCTTTCTTT	TRBD1	TRBV18	TRBJ1-1	-
CASSLMGQGNIQYF	TGTGCCAGCAGCTTAATGGGACAGGGGAACATTCAGTACTTC	TRBD1	TRBV7-3	TRBJ2-4	-
CASSLGGRERQPQHF	TGTGCCAGCAGTCTAGGTGGTAGAGAAAGGCAGCCCCAGCATTTT	-	TRBV28	TRBJ1-5	-
CASSLFRGQGYRSTEAFF	TGTGCCAGCAGCTTATTTCGGGGACAGGGATATCGGAGCACTGAAGCTTTCTTT	TRBD1	TRBV11-2	TRBJ1-1	once
CASSERNQPQHF	TGTGCCAGCAGCGAACGGAATCAGCCCCAGCATTTT	-	TRBV27	TRBJ1-5	-
CASSLAGGVYNEQFF	TGTGCCAGCAGCCTAGCGGGAGGGGTTTACAATGAGCAGTTCTTC	TRBD2	TRBV28	TRBJ2-1	-
CASSLSPSGANVLTF	TGTGCCAGCAGCTTGAGTCCCTCTGGGGCCAACGTCCTGACTTTC	-	TRBV7-9	TRBJ2-6	-
CASSGRENTEAFF	TGTGCCAGCAGTGGACGGGAGAACACTGAAGCTTTCTTT	-	TRBV6-1	TRBJ1-1	-
CASSLWGGGTEAFF	TGCGCCAGCAGCTTGTGGGGGGGAGGCACTGAAGCTTTCTTT	-	TRBV5-1	TRBJ1-1	-
CASSFGLAGPTDTQYF	TGTGCCAGCAGCTTCGGACTAGCGGGACCCACAGATACGCAGTATTTT	TRBD2	TRBV11-2	TRBJ2-3	-
CASSLVPGAEETQYF	TGTGCCAGCAGCTTAGTTCCGGGAGCAGAAGAGACCCAGTACTTC	-	TRBV11-2	TRBJ2-5	-
CASRRQGGNTIYF	TGTGCCAGCAGGCGACAGGGAGGAAACACCATATATTTT	TRBD1	TRBV6-1	TRBJ1-3	-
CASKGRIKDQPQHF	TGTGCCAGCAAGGGGCGAATCAAAGATCAGCCCCAGCATTTT	-	TRBV2	TRBJ1-5	-
CASRREGSNEQFF	TGTGCCAGCCGCCGGGAGGGCTCCAATGAGCAGTTCTTC	TRBD2	TRBV6-5	TRBJ2-1	-
CASSVGQGGTQYF	TGCGCCAGCAGCGTTGGACAGGGAGGGACCCAGTACTTC	TRBD1	TRBV5-1	TRBJ2-5	once
CASSIGGGRYEQYF	TGTGCCAGTAGTATTGGCGGGGGTCGTTACGAGCAGTACTTC	TRBD2	TRBV19	TRBJ2-7	few
CASRGAGITEAFF	TGTGCCAGCAGGGGTGCCGGCATCACTGAAGCTTTCTTT	-	TRBV6-6	TRBJ1-1	-
CASSPGLAGYYEQYF	TGTGCCAGCAGCCCGGGACTAGCGGGTTACTACGAGCAGTACTTC	TRBD2	TRBV7-3	TRBJ2-7	-